The next 15 T cell receptor beta chains were all read from a single sample in a study of regulatory T cells in long-lasting Graves disease. Time point described: newly diagnosed GD, antithyroid drugs for less than 3 months. After RNA was extracted from PBMCs, the TCR library was made from it. Combining iRepertoire HTBI primers with Arm-PCR of CDR3 regions, the authors built TCR beta libraries. TCRdb redid the calling of the multiplex PCR reads with MiXCR, one entry per CDR3 protein. The data show 450,000 to 600,000 distinct CDR3 sequences, with roughly 14% seen just once and roughly a tenth held by the top ten. These data also formed part of another study, on T cells in Graves' hyperthyroidism and ophthalmopathy.

Source: peripheral blood mononuclear cells (PBMCs), taken at new diagnosis, from a patient treated with antithyroid drugs. These TCRs come from a man under 40 with Graves disease.

The DNA for the CDR3 is TGTGCCAGCAGCTCCGGACCGGGACTAGCGCCACGGGGGGCCTACGAGCAGTACTTC. Amino acid sequence: CASSSGPGLAPRGAYEQYF. The chain links TRBV7-2 to TRBJ2-7; 10 nucleotides align to TRBD2. Trimming removed 4 bases from V and 2 bases from J; junction bases left unmatched: 17. The CDR3 is made up of 19 amino acids. CDR1 SGHTA and CDR2 FQGNSA come from the germline V gene.

Ten or more counts support this clonotype. This CDR3 is CASSLGLATSTDTQYF. The CDR3 nucleotides are TGTGCCAGCAGCTTGGGACTAGCGACTAGCACAGATACGCAGTATTTT. The V call is TRBV5-6, the J call TRBJ2-3; 8 bases agree with TRBD2. The CDR3 runs to 16 residues. Germline V lookup: CDR1 SGHDT, CDR2 YYEEEE. Losses at the gene ends were 0 bases for V and 0 bases for J; bases not matched to a gene: 3. Looking up the rest from reference TRBV5-6 and TRBJ2-3 gives the full variable domain: DAGVTQSPTHLIKTRGQQVTLRCSPKSGHDTVSWYQQALGQGPQFIFQYYEEEERQRGNFPDRFSGHQFPNYSSELNVNALLLGDSALYLCASSLGLATSTDTQYFGPGTRLTVL.

This clonotype came up many times. The V gene is TRBV20-1, the J gene TRBJ1-5, with D unclear. Looked up from germline, CDR1 is DFQATT and CDR2 is SNEGSKA (reference sequence). V lost 0 bases to trimming and J lost 2 bases, with 11 bases between them. This CDR3 is built from 15 residues. The CDR3 DNA reads TGCAGTGCTAGAGATGCGGGGAAACGCAATCAGCCCCAGCATTTT. It codes for CSARDAGKRNQPQHF.

The V gene is TRBV14, the J gene TRBJ1-3, with D hard to call. With 0 bases removed from V and 4 bases from J, the gap between germline ends came to 13 bases. CDR1 SGHDN and CDR2 FVKESK come from the germline V gene. The length of the CDR3 is 16 residues. DNA for the CDR3: TGTGCCAGCAGCCAAGATTGGGAGACGGGAGGAAACACCATATATTTT. Amino acid sequence: CASSQDWETGGNTIYF.

The V and J genes are TRBV7-8 and TRBJ2-7; perhaps TRBD1 as D (5 bases). CDR1 SGHVS and CDR2 FQNEAQ come from the germline V gene. V was cut by 5 bases and J by 6 bases, with 26 bases left in between. This CDR3 is built from 17 residues. Written as DNA, the CDR3 is TGTGCCAGCAGCCTCGCTTGGGGTGGGGCTTCTCTTGTCGAGCAGTACTTC. Its translation: CASSLAWGGASLVEQYF.

The chain combines TRBV2 with TRBJ1-1; D gene uncertain. Germline CDR1 is SNHLY and CDR2 is FYNNEI. Trimming cost V 7 bases and J 5 bases, with 5 bases left between them. The CDR3 is 10 residues long. Written as DNA, the CDR3 is TGTGCCAGCATATGGACTGAAGCTTTCTTT. Encoded protein: CASIWTEAFF.

This clonotype was observed many times. The V call is TRBV5-1, the J call TRBJ2-7; D ambiguous. The V and J ends lost 7 bases and 1 base respectively, with 12 bases between them. The germline V gene has CDR1 SGHRS and CDR2 YFSETQ. The CDR3 has 13 amino acids. The CDR3, as DNA: TGCGCCAGCTCGGTCAGACCGTCCTACGAGCAGTACTTC. Its protein product is CASSVRPSYEQYF.

In this sample, this clonotype turned up many times. The CDR3 DNA is TGTGCCAGCAGTGAATACGGTACAGGGGTGGTAGATACGCAGTATTTT. Protein: CASSEYGTGVVDTQYF. This chain connects TRBV2 to TRBJ2-3; 7 positions match TRBD1. The CDR3 runs to 16 residues. The junction had 10 bases not matched to a gene; V was cut back by 2 bases and J by 5 bases. Germline V gene lookup returns CDR1 SNHLY and CDR2 FYNNEI.

Ten or more counts support this clonotype. V gene TRBV29-1 combines with J gene TRBJ2-5; possibly TRBD2 for D (5 bases). The V and J ends lost 3 bases and 5 bases respectively, with 16 bases between them. CDR1 is SQVTM and CDR2 is ANQGSEA in the germline V gene. CDR3 length equals 14 residues. The CDR3 spells CSVEEEAFRETQYF. CDR3 nucleotide sequence: TGCAGCGTTGAGGAGGAGGCATTCAGGGAGACCCAGTACTTC.

The CDR3: CASFFNEKLFF. Written as DNA, the CDR3 is TGTGCCAGCTTTTTTAATGAAAAACTGTTTTTT. The chain carries TRBV12-3 or TRBV12-4 and TRBJ1-4; D is unresolved. The V and J ends lost 8 bases and 4 bases respectively, with 5 bases between them. This CDR3 has 11 amino acids.

In its sample, this clonotype was seen many times. The V gene is TRBV2, the J gene TRBJ2-6; weak D call: TRBD2 (7 bases). The germline CDR1 and CDR2 sequences are SNHLY and FYNNEI. There are 18 residues in the CDR3. V was shortened by 6 bases and J by 0 bases, with 18 bases between the two germline ends. The CDR3 sequence is CASSNPVGGPSGANVLTF. CDR3 DNA sequence: TGTGCCAGCAGCAACCCGGTCGGGGGGCCCTCTGGGGCCAACGTCCTGACTTTC.

About this clonotype itself: This may be a read error: a much more frequent sequence differs by one nucleotide. J is TRBJ2-7 and V is TRBV29-1; D remains ambiguous. Germline V lookup: CDR1 SQVTM, CDR2 ANQGSEA. V lost 7 bases to trimming and J lost 3 bases, with 10 bases between them. This CDR3 comprises 11 residues. In DNA, the CDR3 is TGCAGCGCCAGAAGTATCTACGAGCAGTACTTC. It yields the protein CSARSIYEQYF.

This clonotype has ten or more counts. J is TRBJ2-3 and V is TRBV5-5, with 13 bases identical to TRBD2. Germline V gene data show CDR1 as SGHKS and CDR2 as YYEKEE (reference sequence). CDR3 size: 17 residues. With 9 bases clipped from V and 4 bases from J, the junction kept 14 bases outside the gene matches. DNA for the CDR3: TGTGCCACCTTTCCACTAGCGGGAGGGCCCGGGTCAGATACGCAGTATTTT. It translates to CATFPLAGGPGSDTQYF.

This clonotype was recorded at least ten times. V is TRBV12-3 or TRBV12-4 and J is TRBJ2-5; TRBD2 is a possible D gene (6 bases). The CDR3 length is 15 residues. V was shortened by 3 bases and J by 2 bases, with 13 bases between the two germline ends. The CDR3 is CASSFRAGPQETQYF. For the CDR3, the DNA is TGTGCCAGCAGTTTTCGCGCGGGACCTCAAGAGACCCAGTACTTC.

This clonotype showed up just once. V is TRBV19 and J is TRBJ2-7; 9 bases are a match to TRBD1. This CDR3 spans 15 amino acids. Trimming took 3 bases from V and 2 from J; bases not matched to a gene: 5. Germline CDR1 LNHDA, CDR2 SQIVND (reference sequence). The CDR3 nucleotides are TGTGCCAGTAGTATCACCGGGACAGGGACCTACGAGCAGTACTTC. It encodes CASSITGTGTYEQYF.